A single sample is the source of the 18 T cell receptor beta chains below, sequenced in a study of blood T cell repertoires in COVID-19. Libraries were prepared by immunoSEQ multiplex PCR; TCRdb keeps only in-frame clonotypes and omits some of them. Among roughly 40,000 clones listed, more than 75% were seen once. The sequenced material came from peripheral blood. Source of these receptors: a woman aged 70-85 years in a cohort sampled during active COVID-19.

The chain carries TRBV19 and TRBJ1-1; D is unresolved. Trimming took 3 bases from V and 9 from J, leaving 11 bases between them. The germline V gene has CDR1 LNHDA and CDR2 SQIVND (reference sequence). This CDR3 is built from 12 residues. The CDR3 loop reads CASSIWPNQAFF. The CDR3 nucleotides read TGTGCCAGTAGTATCTGGCCGAACCAAGCTTTCTTT.

This clone was seen more than once but under ten times. The rearrangement uses TRBV6-5 and TRBJ2-7; D is ambiguous. CDR3 length equals 14 residues. CDR1 MNHEY and CDR2 SVGAGI come from the germline V gene. With 7 bases removed from V and 0 bases from J, the gap between germline ends came to 13 bases. CDR3 amino acids: CASTHPRVSYEQYF. The CDR3 bases are TGTGCCAGCACCCATCCCCGGGTCTCCTACGAGCAGTACTTC.

The V and J genes are TRBV19 and TRBJ1-1; weak D call: TRBD1 (6 bases). Germline-derived CDR1 and CDR2 are LNHDA and SQIVND (reference sequence). The CDR3 is 15 residues long. V was shortened by 4 bases and J by 5 bases, with 17 bases between the two germline ends. The CDR3 protein is CASSKGWGPRTEAFF. The CDR3 coding sequence is TGTGCCAGTAGTAAGGGGTGGGGGCCTAGGACTGAAGCTTTCTTT. Complete variable domain (other parts from reference TRBV19 and TRBJ1-1): DGGITQSPKYLFRKEGQNVTLSCEQNLNHDAMYWYRQDPGQGLRLIYYSQIVNDFQKGDIAEGYSVSREKKESFPLTVTSAQKNPTAFYLCASSKGWGPRTEAFFGQGTRLTVV.

The CDR3 reads CASSWQRQYEQYF. DNA of the CDR3: TGTGCCAGCAGTTGGCAGCGGCAGTACGAGCAGTACTTC. The chain recombines TRBV12-3 or TRBV12-4 with TRBJ2-7; possible D gene TRBD2, 5 bases. The germline V and J ends were trimmed by 4 bases and 4 bases, with 11 bases remaining between them. The CDR3 runs to 13 residues.

This clone was seen a handful of times. The J gene is TRBJ1-4, the V gene TRBV7-9; D may be TRBD1 (5 bases). The V and J ends lost 4 bases and 5 bases respectively, with 17 bases between them. Germline values: CDR1 SEHNR, CDR2 FQNEAQ (reference sequence). The CDR3 is made up of 16 amino acids. The CDR3 loop reads CASSSLGRGENEKLFF. The CDR3 nucleotides are TGTGCCAGCAGCTCGTTAGGGCGGGGGGAGAATGAAAAACTGTTTTTT.

The chain recombines TRBV5-1 with TRBJ1-1, with 10 bases aligning to TRBD1. The junction had 8 bases not matched to a gene; V was cut back by 4 bases and J by 5 bases. The germline CDR1 and CDR2 sequences are SGHRS and YFSETQ. This CDR3 region has 15 residues. Here the CDR3 reads CASSQQTGGWTEAFF. The DNA of the CDR3 is TGCGCCAGCAGCCAACAGACAGGGGGCTGGACTGAAGCTTTCTTT.

The chain carries TRBV7-8 and TRBJ1-5, with 11 bases aligning to TRBD1. With V trimmed by 5 bases and J by 5 bases, 8 bases remained unmatched. The CDR3 extends over 16 amino acids. The germline V gene has CDR1 SGHVS and CDR2 FQNEAQ. CDR3: CASSLMSGQGDQPQHF. CDR3 nucleotide sequence: TGTGCCAGCAGCCTAATGTCGGGACAGGGGGATCAGCCCCAGCATTTT.

CDR3 DNA: TGCGCCAGCAGCCCCCCCACGGGACAGGGAAAGCAGTACTTC. Translation gives CASSPPTGQGKQYF. This chain links TRBV5-1 with TRBJ2-7, with 9 bases matching TRBD1. Germline lookup yields CDR1 SGHRS and CDR2 YFSETQ. The CDR3 contains 14 residues. The trim removed 4 bases at V and 8 bases at J, leaving 10 bases unmatched.

This clone showed up just a few times. The V and J genes are TRBV4-1 and TRBJ2-7; no firm D call. CDR1 MGHRA and CDR2 YSYEKL come from the germline V gene. Between the trimmed V and J ends, which lost 0 bases and 3 bases, there was a span of 12 bases. The CDR3 is 15 residues long. The CDR3 region has the DNA TGCGCCAGCAGCCAAGATAAACTAACGAACTACGAGCAGTACTTC. Its protein product is CASSQDKLTNYEQYF.

V usage is TRBV5-1 and J usage is TRBJ2-7; D might be TRBD1 (5 bases). Per the germline V gene, CDR1 is SGHRS and CDR2 is YFSETQ. The CDR3 loop spans 14 amino acids. V was pared by 0 bases and J by 0 bases, with 7 bases between. The CDR3 loop is CASSLVDSSYEQYF. Here the CDR3 DNA reads TGCGCCAGCAGCTTGGTTGACAGCTCCTACGAGCAGTACTTC.

This sequence joins TRBV11-2 and TRBJ2-2, with D unclear. The germline V gene has CDR1 SGHAT and CDR2 FQNNGV. V shed 5 bases and J shed 4 bases, with 11 bases lying between them. CDR3 length: 14 amino acids. The CDR3 nucleotides read TGTGCCAGCAGCCTCCCGGTCCTCACCGGGGAGCTGTTTTTT. Protein product: CASSLPVLTGELFF. Full variable domain (rest looked up from reference TRBV11-2 and TRBJ2-2): EAGVAQSPRYKIIEKRQSVAFWCNPISGHATLYWYQQILGQGPKLLIQFQNNGVVDDSQLPKDRFSAERLKGVDSTLKIQPAKLEDSAVYLCASSLPVLTGELFFGEGSRLTVL.

V is TRBV18 and J is TRBJ2-3, with D hard to call. Trimming shortened V by 5 bases and J by 3 bases, and 21 bases separated the two germline ends. The CDR3 length is 17 residues. Per the germline V gene, CDR1 is KGHSH and CDR2 is LQKENI. The CDR3 loop is CASSTALDSFGTDTQYF. For the CDR3, the DNA is TGTGCCAGCTCAACCGCTTTGGATAGTTTCGGGACAGATACGCAGTATTTT.

The chain employs TRBV19 and TRBJ2-2, with 11 bases lining up with TRBD1. Germline assignment: CDR1 LNHDA and CDR2 SQIVND (reference sequence). V trimming: 7 bases; J trimming: 3 bases; junction bases outside the gene matches: 4. The CDR3 has 15 amino acids. In DNA form, the CDR3 reads TGTGCCAGTATTCGGACAGGGGGCGACACCGGGGAGCTGTTTTTT. Protein sequence: CASIRTGGDTGELFF.

The chain is built from TRBV28 and TRBJ1-2; 9 bases fit TRBD1. Germline CDR1 and CDR2: MDHEN and SYDVKM. This CDR3 has 18 amino acids. After removal of 8 bases from V and 0 bases from J, the junction contained 16 bases not matched to a gene. The CDR3 DNA reads as TGTGCCAGCTATACGGAGACAGGGGGTGAATGGGCTAACTATGGCTACACCTTC. It specifies CASYTETGGEWANYGYTF.

The genes are TRBV4-1 and TRBJ1-1; D is perhaps TRBD1 (5 bases). Trimming stripped 3 bases from V and 8 bases from J, with 13 bases between. The CDR3 spans 13 residues. Germline CDR1 MGHRA, CDR2 YSYEKL. Here the CDR3 DNA reads TGCGCCAGCAGCCATCCCGGGGGGAGCGAAGCTTTCTTT. Translating it yields CASSHPGGSEAFF.

V is TRBV27 and J is TRBJ2-2; D might be TRBD2 (6 bases). The CDR3 has 16 residues. Germline loops: CDR1 MNHEY, CDR2 SMNVEV (reference sequence). The ends were cut back, 0 bases at V and 6 bases at J, with 14 bases in the middle. DNA for the CDR3: TGTGCCAGCAGTTTATCTTGGGCTAGCGTCCCCGGGGAGCTGTTTTTT. This encodes CASSLSWASVPGELFF.

This chain links TRBV29-1 with TRBJ2-7; TRBD1 matches 10 bases. The CDR3 covers 17 residues. Germline V gene data show CDR1 as SQVTM and CDR2 as ANQGSEA. The ends lost 5 bases at V and 5 bases at J; junction bases unmatched: 18. The CDR3 here is CSVKGQGSHLQWDEQYF. The CDR3 DNA is TGCAGCGTTAAGGGACAGGGGTCCCACCTACAATGGGACGAGCAGTACTTC.

The rearrangement joins TRBV20-1 to TRBJ1-5; possibly TRBD1 for D (5 bases). This CDR3 region has 14 residues. Per the germline V gene, CDR1 is DFQATT and CDR2 is SNEGSKA (reference sequence). V was cut by 3 bases and J by 3 bases, with 12 bases left in between. CDR3 bases: TGCAGTGCTAGTCCAGGGTACCACAATCAGCCCCAGCATTTT. Translation: CSASPGYHNQPQHF.